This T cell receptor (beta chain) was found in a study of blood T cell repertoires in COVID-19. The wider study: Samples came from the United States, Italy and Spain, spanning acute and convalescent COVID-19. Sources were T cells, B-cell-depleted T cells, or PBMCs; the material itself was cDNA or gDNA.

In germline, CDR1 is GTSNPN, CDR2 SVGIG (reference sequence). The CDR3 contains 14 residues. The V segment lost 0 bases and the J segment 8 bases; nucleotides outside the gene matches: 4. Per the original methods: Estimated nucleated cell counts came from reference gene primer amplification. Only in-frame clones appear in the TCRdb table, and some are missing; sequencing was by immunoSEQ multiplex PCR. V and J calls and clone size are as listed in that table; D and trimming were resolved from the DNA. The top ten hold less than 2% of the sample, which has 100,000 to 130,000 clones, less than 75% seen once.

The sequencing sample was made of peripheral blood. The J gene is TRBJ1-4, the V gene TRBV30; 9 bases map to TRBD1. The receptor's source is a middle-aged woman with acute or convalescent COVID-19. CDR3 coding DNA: TGTGCCTGGAGTGTCCGGGACAGGGCCGAAAAACTGTTTTTT. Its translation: CAWSVRDRAEKLFF.